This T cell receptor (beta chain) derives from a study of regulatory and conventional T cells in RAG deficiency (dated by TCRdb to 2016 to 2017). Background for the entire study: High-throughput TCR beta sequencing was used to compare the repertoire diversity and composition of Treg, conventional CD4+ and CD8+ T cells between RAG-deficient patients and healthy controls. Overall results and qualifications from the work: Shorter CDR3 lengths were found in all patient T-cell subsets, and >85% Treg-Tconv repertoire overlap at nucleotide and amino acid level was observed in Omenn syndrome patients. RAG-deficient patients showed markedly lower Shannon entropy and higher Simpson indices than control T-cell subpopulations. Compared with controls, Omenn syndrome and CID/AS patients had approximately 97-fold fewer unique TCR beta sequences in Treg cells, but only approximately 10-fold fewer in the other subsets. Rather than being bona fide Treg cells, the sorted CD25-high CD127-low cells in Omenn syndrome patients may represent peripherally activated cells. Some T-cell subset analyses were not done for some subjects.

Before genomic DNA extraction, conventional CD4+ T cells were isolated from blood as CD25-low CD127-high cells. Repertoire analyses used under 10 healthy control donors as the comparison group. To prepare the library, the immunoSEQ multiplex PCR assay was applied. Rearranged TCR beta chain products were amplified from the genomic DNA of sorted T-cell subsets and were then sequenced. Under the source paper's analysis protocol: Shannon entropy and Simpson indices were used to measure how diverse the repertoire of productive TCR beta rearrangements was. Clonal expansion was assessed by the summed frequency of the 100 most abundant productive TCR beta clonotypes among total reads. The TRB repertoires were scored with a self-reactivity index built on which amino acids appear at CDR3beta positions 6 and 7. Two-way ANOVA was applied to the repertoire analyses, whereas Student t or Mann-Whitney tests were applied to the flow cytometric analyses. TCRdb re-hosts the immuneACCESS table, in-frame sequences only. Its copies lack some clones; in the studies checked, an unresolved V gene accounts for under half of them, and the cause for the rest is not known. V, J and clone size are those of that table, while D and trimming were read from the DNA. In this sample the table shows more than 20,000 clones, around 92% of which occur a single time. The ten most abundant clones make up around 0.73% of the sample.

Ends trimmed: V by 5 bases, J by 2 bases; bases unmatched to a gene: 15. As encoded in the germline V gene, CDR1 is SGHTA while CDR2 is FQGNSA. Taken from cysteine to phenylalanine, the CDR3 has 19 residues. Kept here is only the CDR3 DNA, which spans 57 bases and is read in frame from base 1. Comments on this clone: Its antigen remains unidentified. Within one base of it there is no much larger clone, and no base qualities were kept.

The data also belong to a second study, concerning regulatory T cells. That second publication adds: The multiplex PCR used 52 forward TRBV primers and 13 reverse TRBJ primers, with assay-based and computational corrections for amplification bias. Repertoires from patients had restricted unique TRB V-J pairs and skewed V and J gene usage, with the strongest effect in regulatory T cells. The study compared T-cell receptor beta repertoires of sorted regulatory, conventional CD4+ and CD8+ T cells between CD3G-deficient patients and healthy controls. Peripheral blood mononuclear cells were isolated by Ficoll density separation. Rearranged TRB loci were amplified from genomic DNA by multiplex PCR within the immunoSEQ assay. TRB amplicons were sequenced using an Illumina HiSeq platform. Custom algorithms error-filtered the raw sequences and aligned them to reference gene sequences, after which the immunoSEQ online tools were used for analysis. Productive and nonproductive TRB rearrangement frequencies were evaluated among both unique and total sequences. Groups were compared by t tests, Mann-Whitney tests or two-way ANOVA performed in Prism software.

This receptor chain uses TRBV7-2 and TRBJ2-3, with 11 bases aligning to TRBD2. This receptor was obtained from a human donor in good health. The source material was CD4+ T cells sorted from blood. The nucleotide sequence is TGTGCCAGCAGCCCCAACCCTCTACTAGCGGGGGATATCACAGATACGCAGTATTTT. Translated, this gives CASSPNPLLAGDITDTQYF.